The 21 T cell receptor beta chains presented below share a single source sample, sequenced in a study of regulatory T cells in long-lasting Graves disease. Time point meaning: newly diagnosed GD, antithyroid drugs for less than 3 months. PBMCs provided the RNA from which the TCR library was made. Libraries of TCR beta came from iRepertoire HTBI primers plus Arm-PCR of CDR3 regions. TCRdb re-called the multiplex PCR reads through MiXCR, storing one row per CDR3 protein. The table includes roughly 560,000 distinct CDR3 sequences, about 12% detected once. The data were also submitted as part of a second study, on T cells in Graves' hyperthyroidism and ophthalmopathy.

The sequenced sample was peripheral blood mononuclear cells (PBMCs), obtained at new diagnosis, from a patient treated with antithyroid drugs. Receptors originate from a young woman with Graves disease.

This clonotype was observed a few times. CDR3 protein: CASSPHPTVSYEQYF. The CDR3, as DNA: TGCGCCAGCAGCCCCCACCCGACGGTGTCCTACGAGCAGTACTTC. The chain recombines TRBV4-1 with TRBJ2-7; D is undetermined. Trimming took 4 bases from V and 1 from J, leaving 14 bases between them. CDR3 length equals 15 residues. Germline lookup yields CDR1 MGHRA and CDR2 YSYEKL.

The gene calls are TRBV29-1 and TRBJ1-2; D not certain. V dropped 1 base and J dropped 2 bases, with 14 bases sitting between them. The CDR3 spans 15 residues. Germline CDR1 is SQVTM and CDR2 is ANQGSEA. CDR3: CSVEGAVPNNYGYTF. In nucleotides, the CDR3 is TGCAGCGTTGAAGGGGCAGTGCCTAACAACTATGGCTACACCTTC.

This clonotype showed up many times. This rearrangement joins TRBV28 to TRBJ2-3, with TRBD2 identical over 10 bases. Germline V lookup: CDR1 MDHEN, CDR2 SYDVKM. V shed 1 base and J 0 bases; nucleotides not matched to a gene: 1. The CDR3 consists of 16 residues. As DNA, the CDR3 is TGTGCCAGCAGTTTATTACTAGCGGGAAGCACAGATACGCAGTATTTT. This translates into CASSLLLAGSTDTQYF.

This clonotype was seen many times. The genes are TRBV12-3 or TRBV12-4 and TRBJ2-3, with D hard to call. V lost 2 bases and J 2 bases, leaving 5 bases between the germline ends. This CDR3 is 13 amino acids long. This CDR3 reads CASSLLTTDTQYF. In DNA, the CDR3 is TGTGCCAGCAGTTTACTAACCACAGATACGCAGTATTTT.

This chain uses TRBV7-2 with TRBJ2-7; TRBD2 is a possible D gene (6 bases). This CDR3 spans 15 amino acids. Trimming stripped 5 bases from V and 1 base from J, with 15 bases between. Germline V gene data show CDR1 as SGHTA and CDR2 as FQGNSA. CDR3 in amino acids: CASSPRSGRSYEQYF. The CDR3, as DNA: TGTGCCAGCAGCCCCCGTTCAGGGAGGTCCTACGAGCAGTACTTC.

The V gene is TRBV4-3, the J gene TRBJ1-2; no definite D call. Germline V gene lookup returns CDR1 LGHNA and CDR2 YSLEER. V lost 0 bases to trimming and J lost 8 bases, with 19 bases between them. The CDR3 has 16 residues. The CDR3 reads CASSQDPPTFAGGYTF. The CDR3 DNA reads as TGCGCCAGCAGCCAAGATCCGCCAACCTTTGCTGGGGGCTACACCTTC.

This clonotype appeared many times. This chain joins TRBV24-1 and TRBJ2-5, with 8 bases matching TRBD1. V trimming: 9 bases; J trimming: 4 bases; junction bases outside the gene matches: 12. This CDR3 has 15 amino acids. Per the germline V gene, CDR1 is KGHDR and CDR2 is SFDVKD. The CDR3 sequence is CATGVDRGVRETQYF. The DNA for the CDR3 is TGTGCCACCGGGGTCGACAGGGGTGTAAGAGAGACCCAGTACTTC.

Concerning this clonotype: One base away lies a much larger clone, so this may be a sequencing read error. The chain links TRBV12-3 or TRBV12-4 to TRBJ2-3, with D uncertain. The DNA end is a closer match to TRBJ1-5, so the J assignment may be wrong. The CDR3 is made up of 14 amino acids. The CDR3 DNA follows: TGTGCCAGCAGTCGCGAAAGATACACAGATACGCAGCATTTT. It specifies CASSRERYTDTQHF.

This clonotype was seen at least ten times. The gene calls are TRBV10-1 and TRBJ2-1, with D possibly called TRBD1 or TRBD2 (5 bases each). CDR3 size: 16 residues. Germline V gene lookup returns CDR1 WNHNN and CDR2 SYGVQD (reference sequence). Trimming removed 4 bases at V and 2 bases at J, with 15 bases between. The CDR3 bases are TGCGCCAGCAGTGGGGGCGAGGGCGGCCCCTACAATGAGCAGTTCTTC. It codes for CASSGGEGGPYNEQFF.

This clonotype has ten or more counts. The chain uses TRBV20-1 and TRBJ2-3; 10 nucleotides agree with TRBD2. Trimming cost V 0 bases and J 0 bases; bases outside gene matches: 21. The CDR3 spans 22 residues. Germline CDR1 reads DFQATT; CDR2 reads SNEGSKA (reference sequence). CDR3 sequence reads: CSARDLAAGGPPPIHSTDTQYF. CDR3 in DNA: TGCAGTGCTAGAGATCTGGCAGCGGGAGGGCCCCCCCCGATCCATAGCACAGATACGCAGTATTTT.

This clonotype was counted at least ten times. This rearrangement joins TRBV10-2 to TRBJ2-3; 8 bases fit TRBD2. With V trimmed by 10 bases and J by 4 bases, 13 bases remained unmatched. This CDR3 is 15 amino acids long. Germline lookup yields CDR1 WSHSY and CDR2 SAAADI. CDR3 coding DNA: TGCGCCACCCTGACGACTAGCGTGTATCCAGATACGCAGTATTTT. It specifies CATLTTSVYPDTQYF.

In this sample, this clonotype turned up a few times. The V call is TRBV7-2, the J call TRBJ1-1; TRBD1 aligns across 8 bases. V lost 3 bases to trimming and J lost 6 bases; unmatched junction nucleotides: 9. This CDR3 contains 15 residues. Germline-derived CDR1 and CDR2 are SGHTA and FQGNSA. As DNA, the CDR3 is TGTGCCAGCAGCTTGTTTAATCAGGGGGCCGCTGAAGCTTTCTTT. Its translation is CASSLFNQGAAEAFF.

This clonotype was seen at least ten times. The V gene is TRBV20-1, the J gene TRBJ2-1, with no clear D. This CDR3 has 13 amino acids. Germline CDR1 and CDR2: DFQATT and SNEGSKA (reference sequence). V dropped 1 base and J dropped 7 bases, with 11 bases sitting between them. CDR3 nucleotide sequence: TGCAGTGCTAGAGTTGGAGAGGCGAATGAGCAGTTCTTC. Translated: CSARVGEANEQFF.

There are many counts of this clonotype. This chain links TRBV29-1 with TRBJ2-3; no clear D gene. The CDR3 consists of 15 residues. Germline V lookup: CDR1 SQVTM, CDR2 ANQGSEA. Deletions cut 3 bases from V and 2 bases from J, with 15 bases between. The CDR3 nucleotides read TGCAGCGTTGACCGTAGCAGGAGACCCACAGATACGCAGTATTTT. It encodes CSVDRSRRPTDTQYF.

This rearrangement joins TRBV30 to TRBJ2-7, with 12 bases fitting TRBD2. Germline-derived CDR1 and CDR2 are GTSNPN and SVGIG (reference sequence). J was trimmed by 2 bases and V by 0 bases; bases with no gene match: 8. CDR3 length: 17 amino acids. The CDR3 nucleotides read TGTGCCTGGAGTGTAGGGCGGACTAGCGGGGCGCCCTACGAGCAGTACTTC. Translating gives CAWSVGRTSGAPYEQYF.

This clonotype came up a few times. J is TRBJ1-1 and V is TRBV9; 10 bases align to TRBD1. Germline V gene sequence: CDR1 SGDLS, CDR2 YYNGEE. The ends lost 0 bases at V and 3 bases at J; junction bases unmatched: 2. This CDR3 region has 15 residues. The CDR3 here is CASSVAGTGDTEAFF. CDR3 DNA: TGTGCCAGCAGCGTAGCCGGGACAGGGGACACTGAAGCTTTCTTT.

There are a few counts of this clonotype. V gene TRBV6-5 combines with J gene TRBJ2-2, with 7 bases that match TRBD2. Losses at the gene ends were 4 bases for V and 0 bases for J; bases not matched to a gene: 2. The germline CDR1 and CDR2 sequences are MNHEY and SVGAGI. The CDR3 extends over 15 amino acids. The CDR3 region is CASSWEGPNTGELFF. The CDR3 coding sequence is TGTGCCAGCAGTTGGGAGGGCCCGAACACCGGGGAGCTGTTTTTT.

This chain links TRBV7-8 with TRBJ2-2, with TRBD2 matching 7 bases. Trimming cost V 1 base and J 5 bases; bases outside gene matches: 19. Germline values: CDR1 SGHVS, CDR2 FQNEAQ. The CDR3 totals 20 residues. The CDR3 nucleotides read TGTGCCAGCAGCTTAGTTCGAGCGGGGTCACTAAGGGAAGTGACCGGGGAGCTGTTTTTT. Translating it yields CASSLVRAGSLREVTGELFF.

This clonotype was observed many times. CDR3 nucleotide sequence: TGTGCCAGCTCAACCAGACCGAATCGTGAGAACACTGAAGCTTTCTTT. This translates into CASSTRPNRENTEAFF. The rearrangement joins TRBV18 to TRBJ1-1; no clear D. The CDR3 covers 16 residues. The V end was cut by 5 bases, the J end by 1 base, with 17 bases between. The V gene's germline CDR1 is KGHSH and CDR2 LQKENI.

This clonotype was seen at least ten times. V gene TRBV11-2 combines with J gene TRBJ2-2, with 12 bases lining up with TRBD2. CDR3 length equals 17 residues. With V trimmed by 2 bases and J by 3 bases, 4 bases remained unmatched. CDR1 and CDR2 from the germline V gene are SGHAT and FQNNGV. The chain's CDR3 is CASSLPGLAGDTGELFF. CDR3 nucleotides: TGTGCCAGCAGCTTACCGGGACTAGCGGGTGACACCGGGGAGCTGTTTTTT.

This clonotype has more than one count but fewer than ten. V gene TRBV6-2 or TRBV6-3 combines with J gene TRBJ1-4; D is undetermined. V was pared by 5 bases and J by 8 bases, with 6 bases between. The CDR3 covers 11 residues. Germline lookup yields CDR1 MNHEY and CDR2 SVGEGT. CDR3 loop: CASSRMEKLFF. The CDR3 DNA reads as TGTGCCAGCAGTCGAATGGAAAAACTGTTTTTT.